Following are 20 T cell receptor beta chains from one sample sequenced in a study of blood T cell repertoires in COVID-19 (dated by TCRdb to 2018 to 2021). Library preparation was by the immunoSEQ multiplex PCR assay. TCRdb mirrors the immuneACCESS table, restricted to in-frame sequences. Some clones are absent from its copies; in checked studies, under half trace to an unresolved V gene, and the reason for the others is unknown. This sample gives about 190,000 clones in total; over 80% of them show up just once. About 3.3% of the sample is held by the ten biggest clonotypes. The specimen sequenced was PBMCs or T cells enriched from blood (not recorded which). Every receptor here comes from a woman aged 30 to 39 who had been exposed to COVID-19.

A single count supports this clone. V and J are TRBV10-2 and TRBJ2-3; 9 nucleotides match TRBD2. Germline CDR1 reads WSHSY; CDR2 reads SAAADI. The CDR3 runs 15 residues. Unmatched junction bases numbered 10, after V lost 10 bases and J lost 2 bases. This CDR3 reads CATDLAGGYTDTQYF. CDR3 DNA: TGCGCCACCGATCTTGCGGGGGGGTACACAGATACGCAGTATTTT.

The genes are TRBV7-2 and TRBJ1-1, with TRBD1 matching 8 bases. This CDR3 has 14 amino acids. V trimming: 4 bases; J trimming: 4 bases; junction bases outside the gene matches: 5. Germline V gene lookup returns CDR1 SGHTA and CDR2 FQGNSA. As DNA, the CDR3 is TGTGCCAGCAGCTCACTTGGACAGGGCACTGAAGCTTTCTTT. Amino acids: CASSSLGQGTEAFF.

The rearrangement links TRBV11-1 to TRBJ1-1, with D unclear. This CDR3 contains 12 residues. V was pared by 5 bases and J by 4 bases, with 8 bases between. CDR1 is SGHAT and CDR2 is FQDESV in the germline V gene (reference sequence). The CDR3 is CASSPGLTEAFF. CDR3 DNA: TGTGCCAGCAGCCCTGGGCTCACTGAAGCTTTCTTT.

CDR3 sequence: CASSLRSGGIYNEQFF. CDR3 nucleotides: TGTGCCAGCAGCCTCCGTTCGGGGGGCATTTACAATGAGCAGTTCTTC. The chain uses TRBV9 and TRBJ2-1; D possibly corresponds to TRBD2 (7 bases). V lost 4 bases and J 4 bases, leaving 18 bases between the germline ends. CDR3 size: 16 residues. The germline gives CDR1 SGDLS, CDR2 YYNGEE.

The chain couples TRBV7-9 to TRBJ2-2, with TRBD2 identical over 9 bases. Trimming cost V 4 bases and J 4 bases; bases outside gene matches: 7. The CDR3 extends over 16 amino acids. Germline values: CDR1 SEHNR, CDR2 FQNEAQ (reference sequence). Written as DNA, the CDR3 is TGTGCCAGCAGCTCCACATCTAGCGGGGCCACCGGGGAGCTGTTTTTT. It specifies CASSSTSSGATGELFF.

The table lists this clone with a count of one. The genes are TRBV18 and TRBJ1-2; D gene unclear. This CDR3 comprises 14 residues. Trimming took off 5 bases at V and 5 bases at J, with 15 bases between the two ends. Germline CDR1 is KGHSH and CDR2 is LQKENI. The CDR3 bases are TGTGCCAGCTCAGCCCCCGACTTTTTTTATGGCTACACCTTC. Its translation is CASSAPDFFYGYTF.

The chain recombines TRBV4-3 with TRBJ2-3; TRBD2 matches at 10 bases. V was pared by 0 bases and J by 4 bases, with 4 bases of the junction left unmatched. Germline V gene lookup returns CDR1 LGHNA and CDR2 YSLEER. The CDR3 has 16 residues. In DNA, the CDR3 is TGCGCCAGCAGCCAAGACCGAGCGGGGGGGTCAGATACGCAGTATTTT. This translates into CASSQDRAGGSDTQYF.

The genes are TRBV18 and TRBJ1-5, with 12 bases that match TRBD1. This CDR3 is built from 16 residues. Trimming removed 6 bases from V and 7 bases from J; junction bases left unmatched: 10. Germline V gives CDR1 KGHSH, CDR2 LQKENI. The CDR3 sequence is CASSATGTGGVQPQHF. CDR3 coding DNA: TGTGCCAGCTCGGCAACCGGGACAGGGGGCGTCCAGCCCCAGCATTTT.

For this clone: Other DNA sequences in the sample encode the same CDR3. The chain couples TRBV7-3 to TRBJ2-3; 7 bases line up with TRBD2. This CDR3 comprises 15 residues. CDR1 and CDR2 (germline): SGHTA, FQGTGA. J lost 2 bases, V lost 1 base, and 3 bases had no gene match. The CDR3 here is CASSLMGGVTDTQYF. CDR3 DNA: TGTGCCAGCAGCTTAATGGGAGGGGTCACAGATACGCAGTATTTT.

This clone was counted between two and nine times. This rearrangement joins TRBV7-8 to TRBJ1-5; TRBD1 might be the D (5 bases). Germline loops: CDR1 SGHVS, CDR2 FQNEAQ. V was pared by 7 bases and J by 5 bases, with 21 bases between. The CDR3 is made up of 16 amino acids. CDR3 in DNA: TGTGCCAGCACCATCCTCGATTGGGGCGGCGATCAGCCCCAGCATTTT. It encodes CASTILDWGGDQPQHF.

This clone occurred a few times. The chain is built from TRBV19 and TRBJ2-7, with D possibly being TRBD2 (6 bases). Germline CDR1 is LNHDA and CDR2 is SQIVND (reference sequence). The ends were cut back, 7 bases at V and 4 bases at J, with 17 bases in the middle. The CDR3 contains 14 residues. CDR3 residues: CASTPPPLAYEQYF. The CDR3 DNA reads TGTGCCAGTACCCCACCCCCACTAGCTTACGAGCAGTACTTC. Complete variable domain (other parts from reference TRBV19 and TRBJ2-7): DGGITQSPKYLFRKEGQNVTLSCEQNLNHDAMYWYRQDPGQGLRLIYYSQIVNDFQKGDIAEGYSVSREKKESFPLTVTSAQKNPTAFYLCASTPPPLAYEQYFGPGTRLTVT.

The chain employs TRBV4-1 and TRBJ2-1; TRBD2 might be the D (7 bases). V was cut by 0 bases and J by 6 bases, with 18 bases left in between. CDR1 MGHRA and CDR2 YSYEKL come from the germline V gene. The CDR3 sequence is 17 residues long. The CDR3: CASSQESGGGGRNEQFF. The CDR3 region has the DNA TGCGCCAGCAGCCAAGAATCCGGCGGGGGCGGACGCAATGAGCAGTTCTTC.

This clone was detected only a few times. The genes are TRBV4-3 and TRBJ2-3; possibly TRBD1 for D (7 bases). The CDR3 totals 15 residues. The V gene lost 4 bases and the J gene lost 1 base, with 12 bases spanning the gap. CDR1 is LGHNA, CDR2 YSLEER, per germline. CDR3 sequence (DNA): TGCGCCAGCAGCCCTCAGGGGGGAGGCACAGATACGCAGTATTTT. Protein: CASSPQGGGTDTQYF.

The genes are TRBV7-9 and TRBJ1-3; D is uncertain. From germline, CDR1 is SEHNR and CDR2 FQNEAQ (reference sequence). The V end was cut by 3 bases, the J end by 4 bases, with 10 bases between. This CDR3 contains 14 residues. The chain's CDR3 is CASSFLTTGNTIYF. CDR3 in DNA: TGTGCCAGCAGCTTCCTAACGACAGGAAACACCATATATTTT.

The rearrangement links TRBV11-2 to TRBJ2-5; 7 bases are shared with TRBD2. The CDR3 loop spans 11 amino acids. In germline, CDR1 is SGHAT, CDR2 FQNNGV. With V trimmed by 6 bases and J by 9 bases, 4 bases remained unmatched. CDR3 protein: CASSIREAQYF. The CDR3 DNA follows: TGTGCCAGCAGTATACGGGAGGCCCAGTACTTC. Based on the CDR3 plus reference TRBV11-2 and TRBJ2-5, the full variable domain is EAGVAQSPRYKIIEKRQSVAFWCNPISGHATLYWYQQILGQGPKLLIQFQNNGVVDDSQLPKDRFSAERLKGVDSTLKIQPAKLEDSAVYLCASSIREAQYFGPGTRLLVL.

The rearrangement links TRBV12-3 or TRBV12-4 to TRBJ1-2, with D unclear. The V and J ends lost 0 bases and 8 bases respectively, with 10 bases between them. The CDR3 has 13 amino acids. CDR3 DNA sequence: TGTGCCAGCAGTTTAGCGTTTCAGAGGGGCTACACCTTC. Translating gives CASSLAFQRGYTF.

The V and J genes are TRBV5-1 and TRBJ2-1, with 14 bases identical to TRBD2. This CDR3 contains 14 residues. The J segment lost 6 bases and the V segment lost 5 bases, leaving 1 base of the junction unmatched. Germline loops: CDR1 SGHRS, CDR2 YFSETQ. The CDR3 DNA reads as TGCGCCAGCAGAGGACTAGCGGGGGGCAATGAGCAGTTCTTC. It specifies CASRGLAGGNEQFF.

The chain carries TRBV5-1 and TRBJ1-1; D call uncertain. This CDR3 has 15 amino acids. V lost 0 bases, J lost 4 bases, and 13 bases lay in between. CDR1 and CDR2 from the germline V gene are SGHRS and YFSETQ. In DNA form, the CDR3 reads TGCGCCAGCAGCTTGGATCGCAGGCCCAGCACTGAAGCTTTCTTT. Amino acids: CASSLDRRPSTEAFF.

In nucleotides, the CDR3 is TGTGCCAGCAGCCTACCGACCCAGGAAGAGACCCAGTACTTC. This translates into CASSLPTQEETQYF. This sequence joins TRBV5-6 and TRBJ2-5; D uncertain. The germline gives CDR1 SGHDT, CDR2 YYEEEE. The CDR3 runs 14 residues. Trimming took off 4 bases at V and 3 bases at J, with 13 bases between the two ends.

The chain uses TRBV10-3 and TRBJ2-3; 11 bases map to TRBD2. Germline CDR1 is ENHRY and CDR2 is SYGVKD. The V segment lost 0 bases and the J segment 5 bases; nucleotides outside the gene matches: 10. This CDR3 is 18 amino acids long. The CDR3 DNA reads TGTGCCATCAGTGAGTCGACCCTACTAGCGGGGGTGAAAGATACGCAGTATTTT. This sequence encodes CAISESTLLAGVKDTQYF.